The source of this TCR beta chain is a study of T cell repertoires in cytomegalovirus infection. Study information: Selection of CMV epitopes for the study included recently identified HLA-C-restricted and well-studied HLA-B-restricted ones. Matching HLA type, along with CMV infection, was indicated by public TCR beta signatures. Study-wide points: Dominating the ex vivo response were TCR beta clonotypes that were CMV-specific and HLA-C-restricted. Pooled public TCR beta family frequency picked out CMV carriers with the relevant HLA.

About this clonotype: The antigen is undetermined.

Via MiXCR, TCRdb re-called the reads, giving one row per CDR3 protein. Of about 830,000 distinct CDR3 sequences listed, about 33% are singletons. This CDR3 is 15 amino acids long. Germline V lookup: CDR1 LNHNV, CDR2 YYDKDF (reference sequence). The ends were cut back, 0 bases at V and 7 bases at J, with 15 bases in the middle. This TCR was recovered from a human donor in good health (CMV status not recorded). Some clones in this sample may be carry-over from other donors' samples. The chain carries TRBV15 and TRBJ1-1; a possible D gene is TRBD1 (6 bases). This specimen was cultured CD8+ T cells from PBMCs, taken from culture after CMV antigen stimulation. CDR3 region: CATSRDLGDTFEAFF. Written as DNA, the CDR3 is TGTGCCACCAGCAGAGATCTAGGGGACACCTTTGAAGCTTTCTTT.